This T cell receptor (beta chain) emerged from a study of T cells after yellow fever vaccination. Germline V lookup: CDR1 SGHRS, CDR2 YFSETQ. Trimming stripped 0 bases from V and 5 bases from J, with 11 bases between. This CDR3 spans 14 amino acids. TCRdb re-called the 5' RACE reads with MiXCR, one entry per CDR3 protein. The table has hundreds of thousands of distinct CDR3 sequences, roughly an eighth seen once. The table lists this clonotype with many counts. The sequence was collected from a young man who received the YFV17D yellow fever vaccine. This chain joins TRBV5-1 and TRBJ2-5; D gene ambiguous. The sequences come from PBMCs, collected on the day of the yellow fever booster vaccination. CDR3 nucleotides: TGCGCCAGCAGCTTGGGAGGAGCCTGGGAGACCCAGTACTTC. This encodes CASSLGGAWETQYF. The complete variable domain, with remaining parts taken from reference TRBV5-1 and TRBJ2-5, reads KAGVTQTPRYLIKTRGQQVTLSCSPISGHRSVSWYQQTPGQGLQFLFEYFSETQRNKGNFPGRFSGRQFSNSRSEMNVSTLELGDSALYLCASSLGGAWETQYFGPGTRLLVL.